This TCR beta chain was sequenced in a study of cytomegalovirus exposure and HLA in healthy donors. A remark on this clone: The antigen remains undetermined.

Primers: 60 Vbeta forward and 13 Jbeta reverse. Profiling relied on immunoSEQ multiplex PCR, and the TCRdb table lists in-frame clones only, not all of them. The sample lists 180,000 or so clones, about 77% occurring once. Findings and caveats of the study: Presence/absence analyses assumed roughly uniform sequencing depth across donors. A missense DCLRE1C variant was associated with V- and J-gene trimming of TCR beta chains in a later analysis, and an independent cohort replicated the association.

Sequenced material: PBMCs. This receptor was obtained from a woman younger than 45 in good health and CMV-seropositive.

CDR3 sequence: CASSPTTDLSGNTIYF. In DNA, the CDR3 is TGTGCCAGCTCACCAACGACAGACCTCTCTGGAAACACCATATATTTT. The chain has TRBV18 and TRBJ1-3; possibly TRBD1 for D (5 bases). Trimming pared 2 bases from V and 0 bases from J, leaving 11 bases between. Germline lookup yields CDR1 KGHSH and CDR2 LQKENI. CDR3 length: 16 residues.